The clone carrying this TCR beta chain was observed a handful of times. What it recognizes is unknown. This sample was taken from a study of OX40 agonist ivuxolimab in advanced cancers. The study, taken as a whole, reports: Dosing at 0.1 to 3.0 mg/kg was accompanied by clonal expansion of CD4+ and CD8+ blood T cells by week 6.

Germline-derived CDR1 and CDR2 are LGHNA and YSLEER. The CDR3 is 14 amino acids. Trimming removed 7 bases from V and 0 bases from J, with 10 bases in between. Assay: immunoSEQ multiplex PCR; the TCRdb copy retains only in-frame clones and omits some. The table records more than 65,000 clones, roughly 88% of them present only once. The clonotype was recovered from an adult with an advanced solid tumor such as melanoma, head and neck, liver or kidney cancer. Sequencing was performed on CD4+ or CD8+ T cells sorted from blood, taken in a trial of the OX40 agonist ivuxolimab. This sequence joins TRBV4-3 and TRBJ2-4; D ambiguous. The CDR3 protein is CASTPTVAKNIQYF. In nucleotides, the CDR3 is TGCGCCAGCACCCCCACGGTAGCCAAAAACATTCAGTACTTC.